This T cell receptor beta chain was observed in a study of blood T cell repertoires in COVID-19. About the research overall: Spain, Italy and the United States supplied samples that represented acute and convalescent COVID-19. PBMCs, B-cell-depleted T cells, or T cells provided the cDNA or gDNA that made up the material.

Germline CDR1 reads SGHTA; CDR2 reads FQGNSA. V lost 5 bases, J lost 4 bases, and 15 bases lay in between. This CDR3 spans 15 amino acids. In the original workflow: Amplified reference gene primers provided the basis for estimating nucleated cell counts. This table comes from immunoSEQ multiplex PCR, and its TCRdb copy is limited to in-frame clones, with some not included. From that table come the V and J calls and clone size; the DNA was used to work out D and trimming. This sample has 200,000 to 250,000 clones, with 84% found just once. The source of this sequence is a woman in her forties or fifties with active or convalescent COVID-19. The chain carries TRBV7-2 and TRBJ2-1; D gene uncertain. Sequenced input: peripheral blood. The CDR3 DNA is TGTGCCAGCAGCCCCACCTCGGTACCGTACAATGAGCAGTTCTTC. Residues: CASSPTSVPYNEQFF.